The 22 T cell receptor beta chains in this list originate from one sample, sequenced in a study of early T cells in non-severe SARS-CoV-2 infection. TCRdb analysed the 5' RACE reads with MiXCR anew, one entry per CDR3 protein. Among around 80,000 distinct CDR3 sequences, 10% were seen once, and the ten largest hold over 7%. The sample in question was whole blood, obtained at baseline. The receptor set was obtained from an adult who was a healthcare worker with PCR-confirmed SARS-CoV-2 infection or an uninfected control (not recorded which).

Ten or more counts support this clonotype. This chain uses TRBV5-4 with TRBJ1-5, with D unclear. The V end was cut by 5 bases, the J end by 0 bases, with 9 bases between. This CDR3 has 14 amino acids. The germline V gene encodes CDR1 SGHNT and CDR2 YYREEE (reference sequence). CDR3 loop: CASRKCHSNQPQHF. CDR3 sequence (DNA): TGTGCCAGCAGGAAATGTCATAGCAATCAGCCCCAGCATTTT. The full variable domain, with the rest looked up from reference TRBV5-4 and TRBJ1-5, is ETGVTQSPTHLIKTRGQQVTLRCSSQSGHNTVSWYQQALGQGPQFIFQYYREEENGRGNFPPRFSGLQFPNYSSELNVNALELDDSALYLCASRKCHSNQPQHFGDGTRLSIL.

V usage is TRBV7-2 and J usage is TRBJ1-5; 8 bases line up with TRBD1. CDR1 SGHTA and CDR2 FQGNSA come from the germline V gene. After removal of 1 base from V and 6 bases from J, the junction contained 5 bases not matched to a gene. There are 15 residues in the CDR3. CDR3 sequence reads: CASSLGTGQRQPQHF. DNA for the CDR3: TGTGCCAGCAGCTTAGGGACAGGGCAGCGTCAGCCCCAGCATTTT.

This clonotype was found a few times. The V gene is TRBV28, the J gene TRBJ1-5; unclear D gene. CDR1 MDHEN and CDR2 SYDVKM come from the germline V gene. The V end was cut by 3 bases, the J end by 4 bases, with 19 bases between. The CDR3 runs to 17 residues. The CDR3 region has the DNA TGTGCCAGCAGTTTCTCCGGACGCCGGGGTGGTAATCAGCCCCAGCATTTT. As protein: CASSFSGRRGGNQPQHF.

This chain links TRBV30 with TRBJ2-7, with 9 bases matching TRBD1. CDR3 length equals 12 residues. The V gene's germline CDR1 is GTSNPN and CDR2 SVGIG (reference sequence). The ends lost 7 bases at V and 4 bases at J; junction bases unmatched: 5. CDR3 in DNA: TGTGCCTCCGGGACAGGGATGTACGAGCAGTACTTC. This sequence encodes CASGTGMYEQYF.

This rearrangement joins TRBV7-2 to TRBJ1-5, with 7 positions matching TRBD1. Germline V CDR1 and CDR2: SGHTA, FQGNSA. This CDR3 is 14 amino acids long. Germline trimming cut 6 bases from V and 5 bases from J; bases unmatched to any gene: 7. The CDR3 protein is CASSPGQTYQPQHF. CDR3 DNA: TGTGCCAGCAGTCCGGGACAGACCTATCAGCCCCAGCATTTT.

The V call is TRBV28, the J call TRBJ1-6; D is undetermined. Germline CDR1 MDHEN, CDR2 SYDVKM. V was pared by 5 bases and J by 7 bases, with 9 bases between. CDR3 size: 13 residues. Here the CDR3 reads CASSPPANSPLHF. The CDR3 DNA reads TGTGCCAGCAGTCCACCGGCAAATTCACCCCTCCACTTT.

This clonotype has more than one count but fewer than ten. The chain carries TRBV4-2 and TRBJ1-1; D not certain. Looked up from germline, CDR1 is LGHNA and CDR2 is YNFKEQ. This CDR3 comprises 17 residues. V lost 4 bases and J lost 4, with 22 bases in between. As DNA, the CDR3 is TGTGCCAGCAGCCCCAAGCTGGTGCAAGGGAAACTCACTGAAGCTTTCTTT. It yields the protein CASSPKLVQGKLTEAFF.

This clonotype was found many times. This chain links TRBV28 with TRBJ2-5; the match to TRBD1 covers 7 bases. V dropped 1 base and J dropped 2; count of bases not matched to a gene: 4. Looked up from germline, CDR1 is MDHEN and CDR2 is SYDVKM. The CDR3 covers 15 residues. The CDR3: CASSLFRGRQETQYF. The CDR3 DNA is TGTGCCAGCAGTTTATTTAGGGGGCGGCAAGAGACCCAGTACTTC.

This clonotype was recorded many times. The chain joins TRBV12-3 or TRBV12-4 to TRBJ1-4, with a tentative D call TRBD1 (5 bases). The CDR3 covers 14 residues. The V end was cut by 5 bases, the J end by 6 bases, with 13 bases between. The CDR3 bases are TGTGCCAGCAGTCCGCGGGGGGTTGATGAAAAACTGTTTTTT. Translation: CASSPRGVDEKLFF.

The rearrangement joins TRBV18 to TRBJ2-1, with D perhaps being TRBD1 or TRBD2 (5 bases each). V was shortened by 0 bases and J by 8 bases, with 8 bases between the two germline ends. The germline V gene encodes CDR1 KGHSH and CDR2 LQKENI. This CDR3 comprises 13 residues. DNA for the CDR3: TGTGCCAGCTCACCACCGTTGGGGGATGAGCAGTTCTTC. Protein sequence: CASSPPLGDEQFF. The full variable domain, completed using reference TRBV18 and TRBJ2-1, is NAGVMQNPRHLVRRRGQEARLRCSPMKGHSHVYWYRQLPEEGLKFMVYLQKENIIDESGMPKERFSAEFPKEGPSILRIQQVVRGDSAAYFCASSPPLGDEQFFGPGTRLTVL.

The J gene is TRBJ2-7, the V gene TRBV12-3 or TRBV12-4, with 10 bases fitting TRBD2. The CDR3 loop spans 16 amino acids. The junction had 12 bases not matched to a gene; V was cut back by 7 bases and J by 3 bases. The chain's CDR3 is CASNPGRTSGFYEQYF. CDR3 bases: TGTGCCAGCAACCCAGGGCGGACTAGCGGATTCTACGAGCAGTACTTC.

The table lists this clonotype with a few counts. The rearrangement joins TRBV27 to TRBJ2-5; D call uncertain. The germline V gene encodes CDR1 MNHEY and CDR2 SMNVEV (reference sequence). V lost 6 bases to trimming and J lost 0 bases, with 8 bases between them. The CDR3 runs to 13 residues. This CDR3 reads CASSGRHQETQYF. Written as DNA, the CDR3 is TGTGCCAGCAGCGGACGGCACCAAGAGACCCAGTACTTC.

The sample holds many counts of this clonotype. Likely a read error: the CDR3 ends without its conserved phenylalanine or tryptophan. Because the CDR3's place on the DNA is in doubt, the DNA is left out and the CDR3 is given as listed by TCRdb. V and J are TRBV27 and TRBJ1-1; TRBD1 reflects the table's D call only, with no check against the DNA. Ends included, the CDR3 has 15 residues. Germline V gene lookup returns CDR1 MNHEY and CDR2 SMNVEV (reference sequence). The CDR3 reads CASSLYEQQGCGSAG.

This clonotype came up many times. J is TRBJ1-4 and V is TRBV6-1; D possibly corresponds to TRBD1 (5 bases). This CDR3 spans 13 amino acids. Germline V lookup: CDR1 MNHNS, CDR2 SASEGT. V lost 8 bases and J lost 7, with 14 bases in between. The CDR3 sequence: CASGRTRGEKLFF. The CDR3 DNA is TGTGCCAGCGGGAGGACAAGAGGTGAAAAACTGTTTTTT.

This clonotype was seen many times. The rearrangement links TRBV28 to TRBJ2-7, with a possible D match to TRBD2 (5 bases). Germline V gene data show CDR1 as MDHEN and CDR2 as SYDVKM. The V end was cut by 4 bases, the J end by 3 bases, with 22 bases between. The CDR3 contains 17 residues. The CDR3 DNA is TGTGCCAGCAGTTCCCTACGAGGGTCAGCGGCCTACTACGAGCAGTACTTC. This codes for CASSSLRGSAAYYEQYF.

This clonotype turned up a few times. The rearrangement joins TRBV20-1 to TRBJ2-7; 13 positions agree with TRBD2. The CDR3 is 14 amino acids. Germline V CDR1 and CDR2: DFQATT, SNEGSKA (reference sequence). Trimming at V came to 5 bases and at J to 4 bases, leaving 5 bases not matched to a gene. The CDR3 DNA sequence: TGCAGTGCTTGGGGACTAGCGGGATCTTACGAGCAGTACTTC. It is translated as CSAWGLAGSYEQYF.

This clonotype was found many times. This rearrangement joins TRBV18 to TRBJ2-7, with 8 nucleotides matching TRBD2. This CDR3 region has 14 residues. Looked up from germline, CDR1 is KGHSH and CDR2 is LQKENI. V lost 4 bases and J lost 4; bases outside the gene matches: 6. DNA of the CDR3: TGTGCCAGCTCACTAAGCGGGAGTGGTTACGAGCAGTACTTC. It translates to CASSLSGSGYEQYF.

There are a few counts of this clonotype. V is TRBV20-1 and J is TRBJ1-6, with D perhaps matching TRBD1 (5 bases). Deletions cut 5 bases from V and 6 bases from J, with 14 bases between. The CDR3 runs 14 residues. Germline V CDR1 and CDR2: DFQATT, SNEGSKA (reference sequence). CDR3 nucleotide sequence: TGCAGTGCTTCAAGGGGCGTCTTTAATTCACCCCTCCACTTT. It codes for CSASRGVFNSPLHF.

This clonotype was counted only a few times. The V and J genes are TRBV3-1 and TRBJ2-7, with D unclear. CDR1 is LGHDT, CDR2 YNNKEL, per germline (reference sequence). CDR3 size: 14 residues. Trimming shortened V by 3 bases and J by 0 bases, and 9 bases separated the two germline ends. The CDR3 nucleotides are TGTGCCAGCAGCCACCCCGGGCCCTCCTACGAGCAGTACTTC. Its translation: CASSHPGPSYEQYF.

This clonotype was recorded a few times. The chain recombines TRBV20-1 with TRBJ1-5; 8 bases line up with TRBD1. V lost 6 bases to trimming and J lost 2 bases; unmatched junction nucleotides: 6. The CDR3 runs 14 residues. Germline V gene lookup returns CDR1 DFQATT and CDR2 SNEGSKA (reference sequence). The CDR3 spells CSATQGARNQPQHF. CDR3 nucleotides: TGCAGTGCCACTCAGGGGGCTCGCAATCAGCCCCAGCATTTT.

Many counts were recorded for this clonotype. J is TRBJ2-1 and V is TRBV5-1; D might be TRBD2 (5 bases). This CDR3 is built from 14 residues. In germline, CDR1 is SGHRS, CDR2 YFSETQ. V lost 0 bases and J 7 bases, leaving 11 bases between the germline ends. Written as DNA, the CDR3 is TGCGCCAGCAGCTTGGCCACCGGGATTAATGAGCAGTTCTTC. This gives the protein CASSLATGINEQFF.

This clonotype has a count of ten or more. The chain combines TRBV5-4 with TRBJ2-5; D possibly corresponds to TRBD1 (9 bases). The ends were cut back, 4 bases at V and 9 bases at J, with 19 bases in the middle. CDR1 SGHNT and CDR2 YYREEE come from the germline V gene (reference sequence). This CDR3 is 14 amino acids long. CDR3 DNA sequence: TGTGCCAGCAGCCCGGGGGGGACAGGGCGTCCCCAGTACTTC. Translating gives CASSPGGTGRPQYF.